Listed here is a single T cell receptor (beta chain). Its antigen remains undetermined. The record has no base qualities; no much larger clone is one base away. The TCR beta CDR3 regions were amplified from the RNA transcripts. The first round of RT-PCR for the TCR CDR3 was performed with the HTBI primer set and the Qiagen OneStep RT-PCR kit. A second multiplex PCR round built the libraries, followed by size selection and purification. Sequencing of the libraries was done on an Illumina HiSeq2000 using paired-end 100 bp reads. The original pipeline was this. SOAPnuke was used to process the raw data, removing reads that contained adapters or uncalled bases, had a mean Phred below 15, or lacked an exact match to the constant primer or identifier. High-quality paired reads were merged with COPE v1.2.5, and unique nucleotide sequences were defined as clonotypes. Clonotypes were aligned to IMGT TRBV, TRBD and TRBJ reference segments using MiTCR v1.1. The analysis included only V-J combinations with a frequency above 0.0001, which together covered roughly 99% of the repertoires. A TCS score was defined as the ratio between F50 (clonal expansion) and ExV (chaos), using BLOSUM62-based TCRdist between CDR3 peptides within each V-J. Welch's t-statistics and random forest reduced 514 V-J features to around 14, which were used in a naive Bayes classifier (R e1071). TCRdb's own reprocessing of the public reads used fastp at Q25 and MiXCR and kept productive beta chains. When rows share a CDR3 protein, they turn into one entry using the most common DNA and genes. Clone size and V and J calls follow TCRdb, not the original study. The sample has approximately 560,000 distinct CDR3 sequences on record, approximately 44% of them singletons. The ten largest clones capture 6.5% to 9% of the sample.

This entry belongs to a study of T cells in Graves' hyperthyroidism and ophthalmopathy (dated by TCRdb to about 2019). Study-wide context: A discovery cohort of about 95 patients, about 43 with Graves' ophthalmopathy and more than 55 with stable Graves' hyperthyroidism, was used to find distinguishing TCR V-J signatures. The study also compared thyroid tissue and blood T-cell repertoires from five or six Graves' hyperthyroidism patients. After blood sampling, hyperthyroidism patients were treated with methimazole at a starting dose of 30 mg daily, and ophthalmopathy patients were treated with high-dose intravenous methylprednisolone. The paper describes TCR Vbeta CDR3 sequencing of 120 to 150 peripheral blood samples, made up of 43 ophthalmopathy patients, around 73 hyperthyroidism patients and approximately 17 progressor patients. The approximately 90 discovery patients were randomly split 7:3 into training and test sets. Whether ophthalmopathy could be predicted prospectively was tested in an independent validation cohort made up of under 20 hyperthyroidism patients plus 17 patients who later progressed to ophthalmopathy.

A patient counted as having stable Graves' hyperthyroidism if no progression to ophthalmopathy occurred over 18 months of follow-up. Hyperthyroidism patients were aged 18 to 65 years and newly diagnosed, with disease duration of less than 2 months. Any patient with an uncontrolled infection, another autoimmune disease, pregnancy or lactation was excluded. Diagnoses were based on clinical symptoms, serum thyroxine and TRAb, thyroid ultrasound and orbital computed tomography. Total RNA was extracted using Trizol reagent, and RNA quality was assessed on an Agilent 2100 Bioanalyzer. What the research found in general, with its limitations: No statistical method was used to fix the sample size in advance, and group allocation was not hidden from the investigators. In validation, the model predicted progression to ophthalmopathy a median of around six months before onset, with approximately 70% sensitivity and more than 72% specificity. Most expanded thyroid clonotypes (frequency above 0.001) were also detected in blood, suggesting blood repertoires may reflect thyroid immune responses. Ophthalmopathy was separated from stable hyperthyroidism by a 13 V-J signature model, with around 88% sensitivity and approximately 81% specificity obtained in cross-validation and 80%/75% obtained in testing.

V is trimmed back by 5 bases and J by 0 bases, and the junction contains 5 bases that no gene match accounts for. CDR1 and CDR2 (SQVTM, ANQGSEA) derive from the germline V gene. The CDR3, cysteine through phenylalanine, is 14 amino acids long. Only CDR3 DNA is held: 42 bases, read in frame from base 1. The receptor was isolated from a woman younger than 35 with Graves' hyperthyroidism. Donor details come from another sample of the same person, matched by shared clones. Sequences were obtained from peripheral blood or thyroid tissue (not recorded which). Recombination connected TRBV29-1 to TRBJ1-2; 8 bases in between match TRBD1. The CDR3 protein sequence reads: CSVTGTGANYGYTF. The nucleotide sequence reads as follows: TGCAGCGTTACCGGGACAGGCGCTAACTATGGCTACACCTTC.